Listed below are T cell receptor beta chains from one sample, sequenced in a study of T cell responses to AZD1222 COVID-19 vaccine. Generated by immunoSEQ multiplex PCR, the TCRdb table keeps only in-frame clones and is missing some. In the table there are fewer than 130,000 clones, roughly four fifths of which are singletons. The specimen comprised peripheral blood, sampled on day 0 of AZD1222 vaccination. Receptors originate from an adult in good health. CDR3s include the opening cysteine and the closing phenylalanine or tryptophan. D genes are given only for firm matches. Clone size appears in some rows only: once, few, many, or a class for an expanded clone.

size	D	V	J	CDR3	DNA
NA	NA	TRBV28	TRBJ1-2	CASTFGIGYTF	TGTGCCAGCACGTTTGGAATTGGCTACACCTTC
NA	NA	TRBV6-5	TRBJ1-1	CASVRGAGTEAFF	TGTGCCAGCGTCAGGGGCGCGGGCACTGAAGCTTTCTTT
NA	NA	TRBV4-3	TRBJ2-2	CASSQDLFEGNTGELFF	TGCGCCAGCAGCCAAGATCTATTCGAGGGTAACACCGGGGAGCTGTTTTTT
NA	NA	TRBV6-2/TRBV6-3	TRBJ2-7	CASSYVRGSEQYF	TGTGCCAGCAGTTACGTGAGGGGAAGCGAGCAGTACTTC
few	TRBD1	TRBV6-5	TRBJ1-1	CASSSTGFVAFF	TGTGCCAGCAGTTCGACAGGGTTCGTGGCTTTCTTT
NA	TRBD1	TRBV24-1	TRBJ2-5	CATSGSTGGKYETQYF	TGTGCCACCAGTGGCTCGACAGGGGGGAAGTATGAGACCCAGTACTTC
NA	TRBD1	TRBV5-1	TRBJ1-1	CASSLGGTGDQAFF	TGCGCCAGCAGCTTGGGTGGGACAGGGGATCAAGCTTTCTTT
NA	NA	TRBV12-3/TRBV12-4	TRBJ2-2	CASGDTNTGELFF	TGTGCCAGCGGGGACACTAACACCGGGGAGCTGTTTTTT
NA	TRBD2	TRBV18	TRBJ2-7	CASSPGLADEQYF	TGTGCCAGCTCACCGGGACTAGCGGACGAGCAGTACTTC
NA	TRBD1	TRBV3-1/TRBV3-2	TRBJ1-6	CASSQRDRANSPLHF	TGTGCCAGCAGCCAGAGGGACAGGGCTAATTCACCCCTCCACTTT
NA	NA	TRBV27	TRBJ1-2	CASSSPGHLGGYTF	TGTGCCAGCAGTTCTCCGGGACATCTGGGAGGCTACACCTTC
NA	NA	TRBV12-1	TRBJ2-2	CASSFGGVNTGELFF	TGTGCCAGCAGCTTTGGAGGGGTTAACACCGGGGAGCTGTTTTTT
few	NA	TRBV3-1/TRBV3-2	TRBJ2-5	CASSQVRGGAETQYF	TGTGCCAGCAGCCAAGTCCGAGGTGGGGCAGAGACCCAGTACTTC
few	TRBD2	TRBV20-1	TRBJ2-1	CSASPGRAFTEQFF	TGCAGTGCTAGTCCCGGGAGGGCCTTTACTGAGCAGTTCTTC